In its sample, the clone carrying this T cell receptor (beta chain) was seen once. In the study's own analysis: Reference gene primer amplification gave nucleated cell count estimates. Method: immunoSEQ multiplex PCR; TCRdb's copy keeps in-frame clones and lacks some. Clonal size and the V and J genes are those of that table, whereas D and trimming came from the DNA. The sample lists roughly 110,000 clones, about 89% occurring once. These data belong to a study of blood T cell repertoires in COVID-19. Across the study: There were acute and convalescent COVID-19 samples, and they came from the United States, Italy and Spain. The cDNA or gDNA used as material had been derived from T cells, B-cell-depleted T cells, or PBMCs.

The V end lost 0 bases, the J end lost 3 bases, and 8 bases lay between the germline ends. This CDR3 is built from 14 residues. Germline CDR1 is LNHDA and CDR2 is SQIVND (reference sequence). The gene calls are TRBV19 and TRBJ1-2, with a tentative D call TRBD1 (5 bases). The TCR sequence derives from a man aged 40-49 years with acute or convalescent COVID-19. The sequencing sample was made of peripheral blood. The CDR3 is CASSIEAGYYGYTF. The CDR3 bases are TGTGCCAGTAGTATAGAGGCAGGGTACTATGGCTACACCTTC.